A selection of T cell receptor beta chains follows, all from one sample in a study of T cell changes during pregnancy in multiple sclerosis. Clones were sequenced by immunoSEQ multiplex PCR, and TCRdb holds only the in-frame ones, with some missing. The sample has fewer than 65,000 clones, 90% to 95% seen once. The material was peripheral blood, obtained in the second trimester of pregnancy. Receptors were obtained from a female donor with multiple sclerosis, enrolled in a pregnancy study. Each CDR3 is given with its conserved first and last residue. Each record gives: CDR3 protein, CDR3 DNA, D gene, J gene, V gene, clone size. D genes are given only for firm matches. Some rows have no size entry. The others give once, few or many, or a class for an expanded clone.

cdr3_aa: CASSFAYHQPQHF; cdr3_nt: TGTGCCAGCAGTTTCGCCTACCATCAGCCCCAGCATTTT; d_call: -; j_call: TRBJ1-5; v_call: TRBV27; clone_size: -
cdr3_aa: CASSQNGDRETQYF; cdr3_nt: TGCGCCAGCAGCCAGAATGGGGACAGAGAGACCCAGTACTTC; d_call: TRBD1; j_call: TRBJ2-5; v_call: TRBV4-1; clone_size: -
cdr3_aa: CASDRLAGENEQFF; cdr3_nt: TGTGCCAGCGACCGACTAGCGGGAGAAAATGAGCAGTTCTTC; d_call: TRBD2; j_call: TRBJ2-1; v_call: TRBV7-9; clone_size: -
cdr3_aa: CAWESLGMNTEAFF; cdr3_nt: TGTGCCTGGGAATCCCTAGGAATGAACACTGAAGCTTTCTTT; d_call: -; j_call: TRBJ1-1; v_call: TRBV30; clone_size: -
cdr3_aa: CASSQGLGSYEQYF; cdr3_nt: TGCGCCAGCAGCCAGGGACTAGGCTCCTACGAGCAGTACTTC; d_call: TRBD2; j_call: TRBJ2-7; v_call: TRBV4-3; clone_size: -
cdr3_aa: CASSLKIGLGTEAFF; cdr3_nt: TGTGCCAGCAGTTTAAAAATCGGGTTGGGTACTGAAGCTTTCTTT; d_call: -; j_call: TRBJ1-1; v_call: TRBV27; clone_size: -
cdr3_aa: CASSPPSRNTEAFF; cdr3_nt: TGTGCCAGCTCACCCCCATCCAGGAACACTGAAGCTTTCTTT; d_call: -; j_call: TRBJ1-1; v_call: TRBV18; clone_size: few
cdr3_aa: CATGSGTGGLRNTEAFF; cdr3_nt: TGTGCCACCGGCTCCGGGACAGGGGGCTTGAGGAACACTGAAGCTTTCTTT; d_call: TRBD1; j_call: TRBJ1-1; v_call: TRBV15; clone_size: -
cdr3_aa: CASSLELAGGGNEQFF; cdr3_nt: TGTGCCAGCAGCTTAGAGCTAGCGGGAGGGGGTAATGAGCAGTTCTTC; d_call: TRBD2; j_call: TRBJ2-1; v_call: TRBV11-2; clone_size: -
cdr3_aa: CSLSPRRQGTDTQYF; cdr3_nt: TGCAGCCTCAGTCCGCGGCGGCAGGGAACAGATACGCAGTATTTT; d_call: -; j_call: TRBJ2-3; v_call: TRBV29-1; clone_size: -
cdr3_aa: CASRPDRVREKLFF; cdr3_nt: TGTGCCAGTAGGCCCGACAGGGTTCGTGAAAAACTGTTTTTT; d_call: TRBD1; j_call: TRBJ1-4; v_call: TRBV19; clone_size: few
cdr3_aa: CASSVQNSGQRGEQYF; cdr3_nt: TGTGCCAGCAGCGTCCAAAATTCGGGACAGCGTGGCGAGCAGTACTTC; d_call: TRBD1; j_call: TRBJ2-7; v_call: TRBV14; clone_size: -
cdr3_aa: CASSLRTVPLYEQYF; cdr3_nt: TGTGCCAGCAGCCTTCGGACAGTTCCCCTCTACGAGCAGTACTTC; d_call: -; j_call: TRBJ2-7; v_call: TRBV7-2; clone_size: -
cdr3_aa: CASSSLAGGPHEQFF; cdr3_nt: TGTGCCAGCAGCTCACTAGCGGGAGGGCCCCATGAGCAGTTCTTC; d_call: TRBD2; j_call: TRBJ2-1; v_call: TRBV7-9; clone_size: -
cdr3_aa: CASSIAVVGRAPWEPQHF; cdr3_nt: TGTGCCAGTAGTATTGCGGTTGTTGGCAGGGCTCCCTGGGAGCCCCAGCATTTT; d_call: -; j_call: TRBJ1-5; v_call: TRBV19; clone_size: -
cdr3_aa: CASSYGGLSSSYEQYF; cdr3_nt: TGTGCCAGCAGTTACGGGGGACTATCTAGCTCCTACGAGCAGTACTTC; d_call: TRBD2; j_call: TRBJ2-7; v_call: TRBV27; clone_size: -
cdr3_aa: CASSQERAGADTQYF; cdr3_nt: TGTGCCAGCAGCCAAGAGCGAGCGGGAGCAGATACGCAGTATTTT; d_call: TRBD2; j_call: TRBJ2-3; v_call: TRBV4-2; clone_size: medium-sized
cdr3_aa: CASSITSYNEQFF; cdr3_nt: TGTGCCAGTAGTATAACTAGTTACAATGAGCAGTTCTTC; d_call: -; j_call: TRBJ2-1; v_call: TRBV19; clone_size: -
cdr3_aa: CASSQSASGPYEQYF; cdr3_nt: TGCGCCAGCAGCCAATCGGCTAGCGGCCCCTACGAGCAGTACTTC; d_call: TRBD2; j_call: TRBJ2-7; v_call: TRBV4-3; clone_size: once
cdr3_aa: CASSLLSFNEQFF; cdr3_nt: TGTGCCAGCAGCTTACTGAGTTTCAATGAGCAGTTCTTC; d_call: -; j_call: TRBJ2-1; v_call: TRBV11-2; clone_size: -
cdr3_aa: CAWTSGLAGLETQYF; cdr3_nt: TGTGCCTGGACCTCGGGACTAGCGGGATTGGAGACCCAGTACTTC; d_call: TRBD2; j_call: TRBJ2-5; v_call: TRBV30; clone_size: -
cdr3_aa: CASSESLSEQYF; cdr3_nt: TGTGCCAGCAGTGAATCTCTGAGCGAGCAGTACTTC; d_call: -; j_call: TRBJ2-7; v_call: TRBV6-1; clone_size: -